This T cell receptor beta chain was identified in a study of blood T cell repertoires in COVID-19. Background on the study: From the United States, Italy and Spain came samples of acute and convalescent COVID-19.

This clone was seen only a few times. In the source study's methods: Amplification of reference gene primers was used by the study to estimate nucleated cell counts. The method was immunoSEQ multiplex PCR; TCRdb's version includes in-frame clones alone and lacks a portion of them. V and J calls and clone size come straight from that table; D and trimming were deduced from the DNA. The top ten clones hold about 0.99% of a sample with 30,000 to 40,000 clones, approximately 95% of them seen once. CDR3 size: 15 residues. The germline V and J ends were trimmed by 3 bases and 8 bases, with 14 bases remaining between them. Germline V lookup: CDR1 KGHSH, CDR2 LQKENI.

This clonotype originated in a male donor with active COVID-19. Sample: peripheral blood. V is TRBV18 and J is TRBJ1-6; D perhaps matches TRBD1 (5 bases). CDR3 sequence (DNA): TGTGCCAGCTCACCGCCGCAGGGTGGGGATTCACCCCTCCACTTT. Amino acid sequence: CASSPPQGGDSPLHF.